The T cell receptor beta chain under discussion was sequenced for a study of early T cells in non-severe SARS-CoV-2 infection. There are a few counts of this clonotype. V shed 3 bases and J shed 9 bases, with 16 bases lying between them. Looked up from germline, CDR1 is SGHDN and CDR2 is FVKESK. The CDR3 totals 14 residues. Using its own MiXCR run on the 5' RACE reads, TCRdb lists one record per CDR3 protein. Of over 70,000 distinct CDR3 sequences listed, about an eighth are singletons. The chain carries TRBV14 and TRBJ2-3; weak D call: TRBD2 (6 bases). This receptor was identified in an adult who was a healthcare worker with PCR-confirmed SARS-CoV-2 infection or an uninfected control (not recorded which). Sequences were obtained from whole blood. The CDR3 DNA sequence: TGTGCCAGCAGCCACCCTGGCGGGGCAGGGACGCAGTATTTT. Its translation: CASSHPGGAGTQYF. The whole variable domain, filled in from reference TRBV14 and TRBJ2-3, reads EAGVTQFPSHSVIEKGQTVTLRCDPISGHDNLYWYRRVMGKEIKFLLHFVKESKQDESGMPNNRFLAERTGGTYSTLKVQPAELEDSGVYFCASSHPGGAGTQYFGPGTRLTVL.